This entry is about one T cell receptor beta chain. This may stem from a read error, because a much larger clone lies one nucleotide away. Because it lacks the conserved phenylalanine or tryptophan at the end, this CDR3 is likely a read error. The data belong to a study of T-cell reconstitution after alpha-beta-depleted transplantation in children. Germline V CDR1 and CDR2: SQVTM, ANQGSEA. The CDR3 contains 11 residues. V shed 7 bases and J shed 5 bases, with 11 bases lying between them. Unique molecular identifiers were incorporated into the prepared TCRbeta library. TCRdb redid the calling of the PCR reads with MiXCR, one entry per CDR3 protein. The repertoire holds about 640,000 distinct CDR3 sequences, with approximately 16% as singletons.

The sequencing used PBMCs from the stem cell graft donor, collected from the stem cell graft. This receptor was taken from a human donor who donated a stem cell graft to a child with acute myeloid leukemia. The J gene is TRBJ2-5, the V gene TRBV29-1, with a weak D call TRBD2 (5 bases). CDR3 in amino acids: CSGGLGETQYL. In DNA form, the CDR3 reads TGCAGCGGAGGGTTGGGCGAGACCCAGTACCTC.